This T cell receptor beta chain came from a study of graft-versus-host responses after intestinal transplantation. Study information: Every transplant recipient was induced with anti-thymocyte globulin, then maintained on tacrolimus and steroids for two to three years.

There are 15 residues in the CDR3. Trimming stripped 1 base from V and 2 bases from J, with 10 bases between. CDR1 is KGHSH, CDR2 LQKENI, per germline. This clone appeared a few times. The protocol was immunoSEQ multiplex PCR, while the TCRdb copy is restricted to in-frame clones and leaves out a portion. Of over 20,000 clones in the sample, approximately 46% were seen once. Findings and caveats of the study: Within the allografts of patients who had graft-donor T cell macrochimerism, graft-versus-host to host-versus-graft clonal ratios were high.

There were 200,000 CFSE-labeled responder cells plated together with 200,000 irradiated, violet-dye-labeled stimulator cells. The chain is built from TRBV18 and TRBJ2-3, with unresolved D. This TCR was sampled from a human patient who received an intestinal transplant. This specimen was alloreactive CD4+ T cells from a mixed lymphocyte reaction culture, taken before intestinal transplant. The subset here: CFSE-low proliferating T cells sorted from roughly six-day pre-transplant mixed lymphocyte reaction (GvH or HvG direction). The CDR3 DNA follows: TGTGCCAGCTCACCACGGCTCCTCCCCACAGATACGCAGTATTTT. Encoded protein: CASSPRLLPTDTQYF.